This T cell receptor (beta chain) came from a study of T cell responses to AZD1222 COVID-19 vaccine. CDR1 SGDLS and CDR2 YYNGEE come from the germline V gene. This CDR3 is built from 19 residues. The ends lost 3 bases at V and 1 base at J; junction bases unmatched: 13. About this clone itself: Its target is not known.

Some clones are missing from TCRdb's copy, which holds only in-frame ones; the method was immunoSEQ multiplex PCR. The sample carries approximately 170,000 clones, around 93% recorded once. Study outcomes and limitations: Two doses of AZD1222 preceded a rise in Spike-specific TCR breadth and depth. Regions left unmutated in variants are reportedly the target of nearly half of spike-specific TCRs. Repertoire sampling occurred only after the peak T cell response. Spike-wide coverage was observed for vaccine-associated CD4 TCRs, with dominant responses at 160-218 and 743-854.

The rearrangement links TRBV9 to TRBJ2-1; 10 bases fit TRBD1. The TCR originated in an adult in good health. Specimen: peripheral blood, collected on day 0 of AZD1222 vaccination. The CDR3 sequence is CASSGNRDRGFPSYNEQFF. CDR3 in DNA: TGTGCCAGCAGCGGCAACCGGGACAGGGGTTTCCCTTCCTACAATGAGCAGTTCTTC.